These 15 T cell receptor beta chains share one sample of origin, sequenced in a study of beta chain features in type 1 diabetes. Study-wide points: TCRB CDR3 length was moderately but significantly reduced in all four CD4+ subsets of Type 1 diabetes patients.

No antigen has been identified for these receptors. What was sequenced were expressed TCRB transcripts, since all of the isolated RNA had been reverse transcribed. This table comes from immunoSEQ multiplex PCR, and its TCRdb copy is limited to in-frame clones, with some not included. The sample holds approximately 170,000 clones; approximately 7.8% are singletons and the top ten take 0.94%. Sample: central memory CD4+ T cells from blood. The receptors were sampled from a woman aged 40 to 50 with type 1 diabetes.

This sequence joins TRBV29-1 and TRBJ2-1, with a tentative D call TRBD1 (5 bases). Germline V gene sequence: CDR1 SQVTM, CDR2 ANQGSEA. CDR3 length: 16 residues. V dropped 7 bases and J dropped 8 bases, with 27 bases sitting between them. The CDR3 reads CSASGAQAIEVDEQFF. CDR3 sequence (DNA): TGCAGCGCTTCTGGGGCGCAGGCTATCGAAGTTGATGAGCAGTTCTTC.

This clone was observed a few times. The chain joins TRBV7-2 to TRBJ2-2; D not resolved. The CDR3 contains 15 residues. Trimming took 1 base from V and 3 from J, leaving 9 bases between them. Germline V gene data show CDR1 as SGHTA and CDR2 as FQGNSA. CDR3 bases: TGTGCCAGCAGCTTAGTTTGGAGAGACACCGGGGAGCTGTTTTTT. Its translation: CASSLVWRDTGELFF.

Only a few counts were recorded for this clone. The chain combines TRBV9 with TRBJ2-1, with 7 bases aligning to TRBD2. J lost 7 bases, V lost 0 bases, and 4 bases had no gene match. Germline CDR1 is SGDLS and CDR2 is YYNGEE. This CDR3 spans 14 amino acids. In nucleotides, the CDR3 is TGTGCCAGCAGCGTAGCCCCTAGCGGTAATGAGCAGTTCTTC. Translating gives CASSVAPSGNEQFF.

This clone has more than one count but fewer than ten. This sequence joins TRBV19 and TRBJ2-7; TRBD1 matches 9 bases. The CDR3 sequence is 15 residues long. V lost 8 bases to trimming and J lost 1 base; unmatched junction nucleotides: 9. Germline CDR1 LNHDA, CDR2 SQIVND (reference sequence). This chain's CDR3 is CASADPGQGSYEQYF. CDR3 bases: TGTGCCAGTGCCGACCCCGGACAGGGGTCCTACGAGCAGTACTTC.

This clone was counted only a few times. The chain has TRBV4-1 and TRBJ2-1, with TRBD2 matching over 13 bases. V lost 1 base and J lost 4; bases outside the gene matches: 1. This CDR3 is built from 16 residues. Looked up from germline, CDR1 is MGHRA and CDR2 is YSYEKL. This CDR3 reads CASSQGTSGGYNEQFF. The CDR3 DNA reads TGCGCCAGCAGCCAAGGGACTAGCGGGGGATACAATGAGCAGTTCTTC.

This clone was detected a few times. The chain uses TRBV16 and TRBJ1-1, with 7 bases lining up with TRBD1. From germline, CDR1 is KGHSY and CDR2 FQNENV. The CDR3 totals 16 residues. Trimming removed 2 bases from V and 4 bases from J; junction bases left unmatched: 10. The CDR3 sequence is CASSQIIQGRGTEAFF. CDR3 bases: TGTGCCAGCAGCCAAATAATACAGGGGAGAGGCACTGAAGCTTTCTTT.

This clone was counted only a few times. The chain carries TRBV6-5 and TRBJ2-7, with TRBD2 identical over 7 bases. V was clipped by 3 bases and J by 6 bases; unmatched bases: 8. This CDR3 is built from 14 residues. Germline-derived CDR1 and CDR2 are MNHEY and SVGAGI. The CDR3 region is CASSYLADQGEQYF. CDR3 DNA sequence: TGTGCCAGCAGTTATCTAGCGGATCAGGGCGAGCAGTACTTC.

This clone was seen only a few times. The rearrangement uses TRBV30 and TRBJ1-1; D perhaps matches TRBD1 (6 bases). V was trimmed by 8 bases and J by 3 bases, leaving 13 bases between them. From germline, CDR1 is GTSNPN and CDR2 SVGIG (reference sequence). The CDR3 consists of 12 residues. The CDR3: CAGLGGYTEAFF. In DNA form, the CDR3 reads TGTGCCGGTCTAGGGGGATACACTGAAGCTTTCTTT.

The J gene is TRBJ2-3, the V gene TRBV18; perhaps TRBD2 as D (6 bases). The V and J ends lost 3 bases and 4 bases respectively, with 11 bases between them. Germline assignment: CDR1 KGHSH and CDR2 LQKENI. This CDR3 comprises 14 residues. DNA for the CDR3: TGTGCCAGCTCACCGCGACTAGACCCAGATACGCAGTATTTT. Its protein product is CASSPRLDPDTQYF.

The table lists this clone with a few counts. This chain connects TRBV6-5 to TRBJ2-6; D unresolved. V dropped 5 bases and J dropped 2 bases, with 10 bases sitting between them. This CDR3 has 15 amino acids. The V gene's germline CDR1 is MNHEY and CDR2 SVGAGI. The CDR3 loop is CASSSRVTGANVLTF. The CDR3 nucleotides are TGTGCCAGCAGTAGCCGTGTAACTGGGGCCAACGTCCTGACTTTC.

V usage is TRBV7-6 and J usage is TRBJ2-3; a weak D match, TRBD1 (6 bases). The germline V and J ends were trimmed by 0 bases and 4 bases, with 14 bases remaining between them. This CDR3 has 16 amino acids. The V gene's germline CDR1 is SGHVS and CDR2 FNYEAQ. The DNA of the CDR3 is TGTGCCAGCAGCTTAGCGAGGGTGGGGGCTTCAGATACGCAGTATTTT. It codes for CASSLARVGASDTQYF.

This clone was counted a few times. The V call is TRBV7-2, the J call TRBJ2-1; 9 positions agree with TRBD2. Germline CDR1 and CDR2: SGHTA and FQGNSA. The length of the CDR3 is 15 residues. The V segment lost 4 bases and the J segment 7 bases; nucleotides outside the gene matches: 8. In DNA, the CDR3 is TGTGCCAGCAGCTCTCTAGCGGGAAGTGCGAATGAGCAGTTCTTC. This gives the protein CASSSLAGSANEQFF.

This clone was seen a handful of times. The J gene is TRBJ1-2, the V gene TRBV20-1; unclear D gene. V was cut by 6 bases and J by 1 base, with 3 bases left in between. Germline assignment: CDR1 DFQATT and CDR2 SNEGSKA (reference sequence). The CDR3 loop spans 10 amino acids. The CDR3 DNA reads as TGCAGTGCACATAACTATGGCTACACCTTC. Residues: CSAHNYGYTF.

The sample holds a few counts of this clone. This sequence joins TRBV4-2 and TRBJ2-1; 8 bases match TRBD2. Per germline, CDR1 LGHNA and CDR2 YNFKEQ. V lost 4 bases and J lost 6; bases outside the gene matches: 5. CDR3 length equals 14 residues. CDR3 loop: CASSLSGGANEQFF. For the CDR3, the DNA is TGTGCCAGCAGCCTCTCCGGGGGGGCCAATGAGCAGTTCTTC.

In this sample, this clone turned up a few times. The chain carries TRBV6-5 and TRBJ1-1; 7 bases line up with TRBD1. Germline CDR1 reads MNHEY; CDR2 reads SVGAGI. V was pared by 6 bases and J by 3 bases, with 4 bases of the junction left unmatched. The CDR3 is 13 residues long. The CDR3 sequence: CASRRDSYTEAFF. CDR3 bases: TGTGCCAGCAGAAGGGACAGCTACACTGAAGCTTTCTTT.